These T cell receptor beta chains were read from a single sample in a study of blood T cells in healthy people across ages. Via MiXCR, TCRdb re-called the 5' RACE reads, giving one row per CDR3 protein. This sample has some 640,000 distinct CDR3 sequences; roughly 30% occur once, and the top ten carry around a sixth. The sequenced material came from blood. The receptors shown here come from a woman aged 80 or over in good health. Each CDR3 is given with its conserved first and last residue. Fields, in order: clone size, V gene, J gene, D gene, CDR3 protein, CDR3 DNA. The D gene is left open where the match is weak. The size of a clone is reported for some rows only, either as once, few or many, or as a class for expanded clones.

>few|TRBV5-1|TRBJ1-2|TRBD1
CASSLDRGQFGYTF
TGCGCCAGCAGCTTGGACAGGGGTCAGTTTGGCTACACCTTC
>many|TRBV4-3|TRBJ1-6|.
CASGYGQGNSPLHF
TGCGCCAGCGGCTATGGCCAGGGTAATTCACCCCTCCACTTT
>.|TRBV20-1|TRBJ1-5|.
CSATPQGGSNQPQHF
TGCAGTGCGACACCACAGGGAGGAAGCAATCAGCCCCAGCATTTT
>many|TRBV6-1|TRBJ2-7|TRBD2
CASSGGTSAIYEQYF
TGTGCCAGCAGTGGAGGGACTAGCGCAATATACGAGCAGTACTTC
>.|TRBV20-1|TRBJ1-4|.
CSARDSNPNEKLFF
TGCAGTGCTCGAGACAGCAATCCTAATGAAAAACTGTTTTTT
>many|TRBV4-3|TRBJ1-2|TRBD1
CASRGTGYGYTF
TGCGCCAGCAGGGGGACAGGTTATGGCTACACCTTC
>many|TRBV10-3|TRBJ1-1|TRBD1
CAITTGDRGTEAFF
TGTGCCATCACTACAGGGGATCGAGGAACTGAAGCTTTCTTT
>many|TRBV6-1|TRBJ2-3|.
CASSEGTDTDTQYF
TGTGCCAGCAGTGAAGGGACAGACACAGATACGCAGTATTTT
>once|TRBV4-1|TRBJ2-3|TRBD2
CASSHEVAGGPGMQYF
TGCGCCAGCAGCCACGAGGTAGCGGGGGGCCCAGGCATGCAGTATTTT
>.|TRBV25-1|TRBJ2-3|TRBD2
CASTHLAGGPDTQYF
TGTGCCAGCACCCACCTAGCGGGGGGACCAGATACGCAGTATTTT
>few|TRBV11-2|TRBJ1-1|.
CASTQNIDRLTEAFF
TGTGCCAGCACCCAAAACATTGACAGGCTCACTGAAGCTTTCTTT
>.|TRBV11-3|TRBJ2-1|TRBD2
CASSVTSGVNNEQFF
TGTGCCAGCAGCGTGACTAGCGGGGTGAACAATGAGCAGTTCTTC
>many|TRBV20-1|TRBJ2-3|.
CSATRDTSSTDTQYF
TGCAGTGCTACCCGGGACACCTCTAGCACAGATACGCAGTATTTT
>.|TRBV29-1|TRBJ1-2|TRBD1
CSSRGGQGASYGYTF
TGCAGCTCTAGGGGGGGACAGGGTGCATCCTATGGCTACACCTTC
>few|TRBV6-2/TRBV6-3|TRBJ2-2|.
CASSYATPRAGTGELFF
TGTGCCAGCAGTTACGCGACCCCCCGCGCTGGCACCGGGGAGCTGTTTTTT
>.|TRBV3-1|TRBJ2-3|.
CASSRDLQAVVTDTQYF
TGTGCCAGCAGCCGAGATCTACAGGCGGTGGTCACAGATACGCAGTATTTT
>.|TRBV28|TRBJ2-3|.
CATSFPDTQYF
TGTGCCACCAGCTTTCCAGATACGCAGTATTTT
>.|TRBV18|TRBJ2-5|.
CASTGTQETQYF
TGTGCCAGCACGGGGACCCAAGAGACCCAGTACTTC
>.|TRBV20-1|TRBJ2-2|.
CSAKRMSGGTGGLFF
TGCAGTGCTAAAAGGATGAGCGGAGGCACCGGGGGGCTGTTTTTT
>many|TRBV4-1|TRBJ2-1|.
CASSQELGVPNEQFF
TGCGCCAGCAGCCAAGAACTAGGGGTCCCCAATGAGCAGTTCTTC
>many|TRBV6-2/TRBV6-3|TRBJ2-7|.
CASSSDRITYEQYF
TGTGCCAGCAGTTCTGACAGAATTACTTACGAGCAGTACTTC
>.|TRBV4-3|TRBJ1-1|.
CASSPTTGWGGAETFF
TGCGCCAGCAGCCCCACTACAGGGTGGGGAGGCGCTGAAACTTTCTTT
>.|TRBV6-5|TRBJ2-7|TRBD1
CASSSDRVPYEQYF
TGTGCCAGCAGCTCGGACAGGGTACCCTACGAGCAGTACTTC
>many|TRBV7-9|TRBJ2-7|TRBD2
CASSPIGLAGFYEQYF
TGTGCCAGCAGCCCTATAGGGCTAGCGGGGTTCTACGAGCAGTACTTC
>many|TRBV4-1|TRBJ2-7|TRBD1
CASSQDQDRGGTYEQYF
TGCGCCAGCAGCCAAGATCAGGACAGGGGAGGAACCTACGAGCAGTACTTC
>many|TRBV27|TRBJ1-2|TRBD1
CASNSGGEGYTF
TGTGCCAGCAATTCAGGGGGAGAGGGCTACACCTTC
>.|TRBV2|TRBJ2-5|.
CASSEGSRSKETQYF
TGTGCCAGCAGTGAAGGTAGCAGGAGCAAAGAGACCCAGTACTTC
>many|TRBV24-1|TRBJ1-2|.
CATSDSTASYGYTF
TGTGCCACCAGTGATTCGACAGCTTCCTATGGCTACACCTTC
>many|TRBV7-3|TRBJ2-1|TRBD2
CASSLGSGGNNEQFF
TGTGCCAGCAGCTTAGGGAGCGGGGGTAACAATGAGCAGTTCTTC
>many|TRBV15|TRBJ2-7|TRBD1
CATRPAGTGGYEQYF
TGTGCCACCAGACCTGCCGGGACAGGGGGGTACGAGCAGTACTTC
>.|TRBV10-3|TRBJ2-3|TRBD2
CVTGGRGGSSTDTQYF
TGTGTCACCGGGGGGCGGGGGGGCTCTAGCACAGATACGCAGTATTTT
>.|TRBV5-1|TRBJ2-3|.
CASSLQQGGTDTQYF
TGCGCCAGCAGCTTACAACAGGGAGGAACAGATACGCAGTATTTT
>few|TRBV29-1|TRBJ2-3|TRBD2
CSVERGGPDTQYF
TGCAGCGTTGAACGGGGGGGCCCAGATACGCAGTATTTT
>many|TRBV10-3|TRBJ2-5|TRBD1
CAISDGRGETQYF
TGTGCCATCAGTGATGGCAGGGGGGAGACCCAGTACTTC
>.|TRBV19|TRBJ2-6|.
CASRDPKESSGANVLTF
TGTGCCAGTAGGGACCCCAAGGAAAGCTCTGGGGCCAACGTCCTGACTTTC
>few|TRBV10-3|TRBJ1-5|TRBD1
CAISTAGTGSRSNQPQHF
TGTGCCATCAGTACGGCCGGGACAGGGTCGCGGAGCAATCAGCCCCAGCATTTT
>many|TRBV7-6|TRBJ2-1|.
CASSPTPLEQFF
TGTGCCAGCAGCCCCACTCCCCTTGAGCAGTTCTTC